This TCR beta chain appears in the sequencing data of a study of T cell responses to AZD1222 COVID-19 vaccine. Study observations and caveats: CD4 TCRs linked to vaccination spanned spike, dominating at 160-218 and 743-854. Repertoire sampling happened only post peak T cell response. Clonal diversity was possibly underestimated; the donors were predominantly white British and more often female. Of spike-specific TCRs, nearly half reportedly target regions left unmutated in variants.

V lost 4 bases to trimming and J lost 6 bases, with 19 bases between them. The germline CDR1 and CDR2 sequences are SGHDN and FVKESK. The CDR3 contains 16 residues. As for this clone: What it recognizes is unknown.

TCRdb's table, derived via immunoSEQ multiplex PCR, lists solely in-frame clones and lacks some. The data contain some 150,000 clones, more than 75% of them singletons. The sample was peripheral blood, taken on day 0 of MenACWY control vaccination. The chain carries TRBV14 and TRBJ2-1; possible D gene TRBD2, 5 bases. The sequence came from an adult in good health. The CDR3 region has the DNA TGTGCCAGCAGCCTCCTAGGGAGAACAGAAACCAATGAGCAGTTCTTC. This encodes CASSLLGRTETNEQFF. The full variable domain, in which reference TRBV14 and TRBJ2-1 provide the parts outside the CDR3, is EAGVTQFPSHSVIEKGQTVTLRCDPISGHDNLYWYRRVMGKEIKFLLHFVKESKQDESGMPNNRFLAERTGGTYSTLKVQPAELEDSGVYFCASSLLGRTETNEQFFGPGTRLTVL.